Following are 22 T cell receptor beta chains from one sample sequenced in a study of blood T cells in healthy people across ages. A second about 6 to 12 cycle PCR used barcoded and J-beta primers. Each CDR3 protein gets one entry after TCRdb re-called the 5' RACE reads with MiXCR. The sample consists of around 1,900,000 distinct CDR3 sequences, 30% to 40% of them appearing once. The sequenced sample consisted of blood. These receptors originate from a human donor in good health.

The CDR3 bases are TGCGCCAGCAGCCCGGAAGGAACCGATGAGCAGTTCTTC. Encoded protein: CASSPEGTDEQFF. V is TRBV5-1 and J is TRBJ2-1; no definite D call. The CDR3 loop spans 13 amino acids. Germline V gene data show CDR1 as SGHRS and CDR2 as YFSETQ. Trimming took off 4 bases at V and 8 bases at J, with 13 bases between the two ends.

The CDR3 bases are TGTGCCAGCAGTTACGGACTGTACTACGAGCAGTACTTC. Protein product: CASSYGLYYEQYF. The rearrangement uses TRBV6-2 or TRBV6-3 and TRBJ2-7; D may be TRBD2 (5 bases). The ends were cut back, 2 bases at V and 3 bases at J, with 8 bases in the middle. Germline CDR1 MNHEY, CDR2 SVGEGT. CDR3 length: 13 amino acids.

V usage is TRBV24-1 and J usage is TRBJ2-3, with 13 bases fitting TRBD2. This CDR3 spans 19 amino acids. Trimming removed 4 bases from V and 2 bases from J; junction bases left unmatched: 11. The germline V gene encodes CDR1 KGHDR and CDR2 SFDVKD. The CDR3 is CATSDPGTSGDISTDTQYF. Here the CDR3 DNA reads TGTGCCACCAGTGACCCGGGGACTAGCGGGGACATATCCACAGATACGCAGTATTTT.

CDR3 residues: CASSLAGRISYEQYF. In DNA form, the CDR3 reads TGTGCCAGCAGTTTGGCCGGACGAATTTCCTACGAGCAGTACTTC. This rearrangement joins TRBV27 to TRBJ2-7; D remains ambiguous. CDR3 length: 15 residues. The ends were cut back, 3 bases at V and 1 base at J, with 13 bases in the middle. The germline V gene has CDR1 MNHEY and CDR2 SMNVEV (reference sequence).

The chain links TRBV12-3 or TRBV12-4 to TRBJ2-5; TRBD2 matches 8 bases. TRBJ2-7 explains the end of the DNA better; the J call may be wrong. The CDR3 runs 14 residues. The CDR3 loop reads CASSPLGGAYEQYF. The CDR3 bases are TGTGCCAGCAGTCCTCTCGGGGGGGCCTACGAGCAGTACTTC.

The table lists this clonotype with a few counts. J is TRBJ2-7 and V is TRBV27; tentatively, D is TRBD2 (5 bases). Trimming stripped 6 bases from V and 7 bases from J, with 25 bases between. The CDR3 is 16 amino acids. CDR1 is MNHEY, CDR2 SMNVEV, per germline (reference sequence). The CDR3 DNA follows: TGTGCCAGCAGCCCCGGGGTATCCAAATCCTACAATGAGCAGTACTTC. It codes for CASSPGVSKSYNEQYF.

The chain combines TRBV7-2 with TRBJ2-5; 7 bases fit TRBD2. The DNA end favors TRBJ2-7, so the J call may be wrong. In germline, CDR1 is SGHTA, CDR2 FQGNSA. The CDR3 contains 18 residues. The CDR3 loop reads CASSSFQPGRQITYEQYF. DNA for the CDR3: TGTGCCAGCAGCTCTTTCCAACCCGGGAGGCAGATAACTTACGAGCAGTACTTC.

Remarks on this clonotype: The CDR3 end shows no conserved phenylalanine or tryptophan, and so a read error is likely. The chain uses TRBV11-1 and TRBJ2-5; D is ambiguous. Germline V gives CDR1 SGHAT, CDR2 FQDESV (reference sequence). The CDR3 spans 13 residues. The V end was cut by 3 bases, the J end by 2 bases, with 7 bases between. In nucleotides, the CDR3 is TGTGCCAGCAGCTTTCGGGTTCAAGAGACCCAGTACTGC. Protein product: CASSFRVQETQYC.

The chain joins TRBV7-2 to TRBJ2-5; D perhaps matches TRBD2 (7 bases). Germline CDR1 and CDR2: SGHTA and FQGNSA. V was clipped by 5 bases and J by 7 bases, with 20 bases between them. The length of the CDR3 is 15 residues. CDR3 region: CASSRKGEGIVTQYF. In DNA form, the CDR3 reads TGTGCCAGCAGCCGAAAGGGGGAGGGAATCGTGACCCAGTACTTC.

This clonotype was detected a few times. It may be a read error: a sequence one base away is much more abundant. The CDR3 coding sequence is TGTGCCAGCAGCGTAGGGGATCAGCCCCAGCATTTT. Protein sequence: CASSVGDQPQHF. This sequence joins TRBV6-1 and TRBJ1-5; D is perhaps TRBD1 (5 bases). Germline assignment: CDR1 MNHNS and CDR2 SASEGT. V shed 6 bases and J shed 5 bases, with 8 bases lying between them. The CDR3 contains 12 residues.

As to this clonotype: A read error may produce the germline difference seen at one junction end. The rearrangement uses TRBV29-1 and TRBJ2-1, with TRBD1 identical over 7 bases. The CDR3 totals 14 residues. Germline V CDR1 and CDR2: SQVTM, ANQGSEA. The CDR3 loop is CGVHTGDTSNEQFF. The DNA for the CDR3 is TGCGGCGTTCATACAGGGGATACAAGCAATGAGCAGTTCTTC.

This clonotype was found a few times. The rearrangement uses TRBV20-1 and TRBJ2-2; TRBD2 matches 10 bases. Germline-derived CDR1 and CDR2 are DFQATT and SNEGSKA (reference sequence). CDR3 length equals 16 residues. Trimming at V came to 3 bases and at J to 8 bases, leaving 12 bases not matched to a gene. In DNA, the CDR3 is TGCAGTGCTAGTTCTAGCGGGGGACCCTTTGGGGGGGAGCTGTTTTTT. Its protein product is CSASSSGGPFGGELFF.

This chain connects TRBV27 to TRBJ2-1; tentative D call: TRBD1 (6 bases). The germline V gene has CDR1 MNHEY and CDR2 SMNVEV (reference sequence). V lost 4 bases and J 15 bases, leaving 16 bases between the germline ends. There are 12 residues in the CDR3. CDR3 coding DNA: TGTGCCAGCAGTTGGATCAGGGGAGTTACGTTCTTC. Amino acids: CASSWIRGVTFF.

J is TRBJ2-1 and V is TRBV20-1; 10 nucleotides match TRBD2. J lost 5 bases, V lost 2 bases, and 12 bases had no gene match. There are 17 residues in the CDR3. From germline, CDR1 is DFQATT and CDR2 SNEGSKA (reference sequence). The CDR3 DNA reads TGCAGTGCTAGAAGAGCTAGCGGGAGAGTGCCAAACAATGAGCAGTTCTTC. The encoded protein is CSARRASGRVPNNEQFF.

The chain has TRBV9 and TRBJ2-7; a weak D match, TRBD2 (5 bases). The ends were cut back, 4 bases at V and 0 bases at J, with 14 bases in the middle. The V gene's germline CDR1 is SGDLS and CDR2 YYNGEE. There are 15 residues in the CDR3. CDR3 nucleotide sequence: TGTGCCAGCAGCCCAACGGGGTCCCGCTCCTACGAGCAGTACTTC. Translating it yields CASSPTGSRSYEQYF.

This clonotype was recorded at least ten times. The gene calls are TRBV9 and TRBJ2-5, with TRBD2 as a possible D gene (5 bases). In germline, CDR1 is SGDLS, CDR2 YYNGEE. The CDR3 extends over 13 amino acids. Deletions cut 4 bases from V and 1 base from J, with 8 bases between. The CDR3 region is CASSRGLQETQYF. As DNA, the CDR3 is TGTGCCAGCAGCAGAGGACTCCAAGAGACCCAGTACTTC.

This clonotype was observed a few times. The chain couples TRBV2 to TRBJ2-3, with D perhaps matching TRBD1 (6 bases). V was pared by 3 bases and J by 3 bases, with 13 bases between. Looked up from germline, CDR1 is SNHLY and CDR2 is FYNNEI. The CDR3 length is 15 residues. The CDR3 DNA sequence: TGTGCCAGCAGTGATCCAGGGGTGGGTACAGATACGCAGTATTTT. Its translation is CASSDPGVGTDTQYF.

The rearrangement links TRBV7-2 to TRBJ2-4, with 11 bases lining up with TRBD1. The end of the DNA aligns better with TRBJ2-7, so the J call may be wrong. Germline lookup yields CDR1 SGHTA and CDR2 FQGNSA. This CDR3 region has 18 residues. CDR3 sequence (DNA): TGTGCCAGCAGCTTAGCGGGTGCATCGGGACAGGGGGGCTACGAGCAGTACTTC. It codes for CASSLAGASGQGGYEQYF.

This clonotype was picked up a small number of times. The genes are TRBV27 and TRBJ2-4; D perhaps matches TRBD2 (7 bases). Gene TRBJ2-7 matches the end of the DNA better, so the J call may be wrong. In germline, CDR1 is MNHEY, CDR2 SMNVEV (reference sequence). This CDR3 is 14 amino acids long. The CDR3 is CASSHSGGQNEQYF. CDR3 nucleotide sequence: TGTGCCAGCAGCCACTCGGGGGGCCAAAACGAGCAGTACTTC.

In this sample, this clonotype turned up a few times. The chain carries TRBV7-2 and TRBJ2-1; D may be TRBD2 (6 bases). This CDR3 contains 17 residues. The V end lost 0 bases, the J end lost 2 bases, and 14 bases lay between the germline ends. CDR1 and CDR2 from the germline V gene are SGHTA and FQGNSA. As DNA, the CDR3 is TGTGCCAGCAGCTTAGCCTATAGCGGTGCGACCTACAATGAGCAGTTCTTC. This sequence encodes CASSLAYSGATYNEQFF.

The gene calls are TRBV7-8 and TRBJ2-2; 12 bases are a match to TRBD1. CDR1 and CDR2 from the germline V gene are SGHVS and FQNEAQ. J was trimmed by 5 bases and V by 5 bases; bases with no gene match: 6. The CDR3 sequence is 16 residues long. The DNA for the CDR3 is TGTGCCAGCAGCGCTAGGGACAGGGGGCAAACCGGGGAGCTGTTTTTT. Translating it yields CASSARDRGQTGELFF.

Many counts were recorded for this clonotype. The genes are TRBV12-3 or TRBV12-4 and TRBJ2-7, with TRBD1 matching over 8 bases. The CDR3 totals 14 residues. The J segment lost 2 bases and the V segment lost 3 bases, leaving 3 bases of the junction unmatched. The CDR3 sequence is CASSFRTGPYEQYF. The CDR3 DNA reads TGTGCCAGCAGTTTTAGGACAGGGCCCTACGAGCAGTACTTC.